This T cell receptor beta chain was identified during a study of blood T cell repertoires in COVID-19. Trimming took off 2 bases at V and 8 bases at J, with 12 bases between the two ends. Germline CDR1 reads MDHEN; CDR2 reads SYDVKM. The CDR3 spans 14 residues. Here immunoSEQ multiplex PCR was the method, and the copy in TCRdb shows in-frame clones only, minus some. The sample holds around 150,000 clones, under 80% seen once. The clonotype originates from a man in his fifties or sixties with acute or convalescent COVID-19. The V call is TRBV28, the J call TRBJ1-4; D gene ambiguous. Sequenced: peripheral blood. The CDR3 sequence: CASSLDLGGEKLFF. The CDR3 nucleotides read TGTGCCAGCAGTTTAGATCTTGGTGGCGAAAAACTGTTTTTT.